Shown below are 31 T cell receptor beta chains from a single sample sequenced in a study of brain T cells in children with intractable seizures. The assay was immunoSEQ multiplex PCR, and TCRdb's table has in-frame clones only and misses some. Of roughly 80,000 clones listed, around 90% are singletons. Material: peripheral blood, obtained at surgery. The receptor source for this set is a girl under 10 years old with Rasmussen encephalitis and intractable seizures.

J is TRBJ2-7 and V is TRBV5-1; 7 bases align to TRBD1. Germline CDR1 is SGHRS and CDR2 is YFSETQ. Trimming took 5 bases from V and 7 from J; bases not matched to a gene: 12. This CDR3 is built from 14 residues. The CDR3 nucleotides are TGCGCCAGCAGTCCGACAGGGCAGACGGGTGAGCAGTACTTC. Protein product: CASSPTGQTGEQYF.

J is TRBJ2-7 and V is TRBV5-6; TRBD1 matches at 7 bases. The CDR3 length is 14 residues. Losses at the gene ends were 1 base for V and 5 bases for J; bases not matched to a gene: 6. The germline V gene has CDR1 SGHDT and CDR2 YYEEEE. The CDR3 spells CASSLRRTGDEQYF. The CDR3 DNA reads TGTGCCAGCAGCTTGCGCAGGACAGGCGACGAGCAGTACTTC.

The V gene is TRBV6-4, the J gene TRBJ2-3; 15 bases map to TRBD2. The CDR3 extends over 15 amino acids. CDR1 MRHNA and CDR2 SNTAGT come from the germline V gene. The J segment lost 5 bases and the V segment lost 6 bases, leaving 3 bases of the junction unmatched. In DNA, the CDR3 is TGTGCCAGCAGCGGACTAGCGGGAGGGCAAGATACGCAGTATTTT. It translates to CASSGLAGGQDTQYF.

In nucleotides, the CDR3 is TGTGCCATCAGTGAGTTTGGTGCGGATGGATTGAGCTACACCTTC. It specifies CAISEFGADGLSYTF. This sequence joins TRBV10-3 and TRBJ1-2, with D unresolved. Trimming shortened V by 1 base and J by 9 bases, and 18 bases separated the two germline ends. Germline CDR1 and CDR2: ENHRY and SYGVKD. CDR3 length equals 15 residues.

The genes are TRBV7-2 and TRBJ2-3; no clear D gene. The CDR3 runs to 13 residues. Germline loops: CDR1 SGHTA, CDR2 FQGNSA. V was cut by 1 base and J by 4 bases, with 6 bases left in between. CDR3 residues: CASSLVIADTQYF. The CDR3 nucleotides are TGTGCCAGCAGCTTAGTCATAGCAGATACGCAGTATTTT.

The chain recombines TRBV30 with TRBJ2-3, with 7 bases matching TRBD1. Germline lookup yields CDR1 GTSNPN and CDR2 SVGIG (reference sequence). Trimming took 1 base from V and 2 from J; bases not matched to a gene: 6. The CDR3 spans 15 residues. This chain's CDR3 is CAWSAFGQATDTQYF. CDR3 DNA sequence: TGTGCCTGGAGTGCTTTCGGACAGGCCACAGATACGCAGTATTTT.

The chain has TRBV29-1 and TRBJ1-1; tentative D call: TRBD1 (5 bases). The CDR3 totals 14 residues. From germline, CDR1 is SQVTM and CDR2 ANQGSEA. V dropped 6 bases and J dropped 1 base, with 15 bases sitting between them. The CDR3 loop is CSVTLQVTNTEAFF. CDR3 coding DNA: TGCAGCGTGACCCTACAGGTGACGAACACTGAAGCTTTCTTT.

This clone came up once. CDR3 DNA sequence: TGTGCCAGCAGCTTAGTGGTGGGAGCAGACCCCTACGAGCAGTACTTC. This translates into CASSLVVGADPYEQYF. The chain uses TRBV7-9 and TRBJ2-7; TRBD2 might be the D (5 bases). Germline V gene data show CDR1 as SEHNR and CDR2 as FQNEAQ (reference sequence). V was shortened by 1 base and J by 2 bases, with 15 bases between the two germline ends. CDR3 size: 16 residues. Using reference TRBV7-9 and TRBJ2-7 for the parts outside the CDR3, the full variable domain is DTGVSQNPRHKITKRGQNVTFRCDPISEHNRLYWYRQTLGQGPEFLTYFQNEAQLEKSRLLSDRFSAERPKGSFSTLEIQRTEQGDSAMYLCASSLVVGADPYEQYFGPGTRLTVT.

The chain combines TRBV18 with TRBJ2-1, with D uncertain. The CDR3 covers 13 residues. V was pared by 3 bases and J by 8 bases, with 11 bases between. Germline CDR1 reads KGHSH; CDR2 reads LQKENI. CDR3 nucleotide sequence: TGTGCCAGCTCACCGGGCCTAGACGATGAGCAGTTCTTC. It specifies CASSPGLDDEQFF.

The chain recombines TRBV18 with TRBJ2-1; D is unclear. The CDR3 extends over 14 amino acids. V was clipped by 3 bases and J by 6 bases, with 12 bases between them. The germline V gene encodes CDR1 KGHSH and CDR2 LQKENI. As DNA, the CDR3 is TGTGCCAGCTCACCCAGCACAGTCTTCAATGAGCAGTTCTTC. As protein: CASSPSTVFNEQFF.

This clone came up once. The chain combines TRBV11-2 with TRBJ1-2; 9 bases match TRBD1. Germline CDR1 and CDR2: SGHAT and FQNNGV. This CDR3 is 15 amino acids long. Trimming took 6 bases from V and 2 from J; bases not matched to a gene: 7. In nucleotides, the CDR3 is TGTGCCAGCAGAGGCTCCGGGACAGGGAACTATGGCTACACCTTC. Translating gives CASRGSGTGNYGYTF.

The chain couples TRBV19 to TRBJ1-4; TRBD1 might be the D (5 bases). There are 17 residues in the CDR3. CDR1 is LNHDA and CDR2 is SQIVND in the germline V gene (reference sequence). The V and J ends lost 4 bases and 4 bases respectively, with 19 bases between them. This CDR3 reads CASSTLGRAGSNEKLFF. The CDR3 coding sequence is TGTGCCAGTAGTACCCTCGGCCGAGCAGGGAGTAATGAAAAACTGTTTTTT.

This chain connects TRBV11-3 to TRBJ1-3; D unresolved. Between the trimmed V and J ends, which lost 5 bases and 2 bases, there was a span of 10 bases. The V gene's germline CDR1 is SGHNT and CDR2 YENEEA. The CDR3 runs 14 residues. The CDR3: CASSPGRTGNTIYF. The CDR3 DNA follows: TGTGCCAGCAGCCCTGGGAGAACTGGAAACACCATATATTTT.

Here the CDR3 DNA reads TGTGCCAGCAGCCAGGGAGGAGGGTATCCCTACGAGCAGTACTTC. It codes for CASSQGGGYPYEQYF. The rearrangement joins TRBV11-2 to TRBJ2-7, with D possibly matching TRBD2 (6 bases). The CDR3 extends over 15 amino acids. Germline CDR1 is SGHAT and CDR2 is FQNNGV. The V end lost 5 bases, the J end lost 2 bases, and 16 bases lay between the germline ends.

The CDR3 reads CASSYSVSETQYF. The CDR3 DNA reads TGTGCCAGCAGCTATTCGGTTAGCGAGACCCAGTACTTC. This chain connects TRBV7-3 to TRBJ2-5; D unresolved. V lost 4 bases and J 5 bases, leaving 11 bases between the germline ends. The germline CDR1 and CDR2 sequences are SGHTA and FQGTGA. The CDR3 loop spans 13 amino acids.

The chain recombines TRBV14 with TRBJ1-1; D unclear. The germline V gene has CDR1 SGHDN and CDR2 FVKESK. This CDR3 is 13 amino acids long. The V and J ends lost 0 bases and 11 bases respectively, with 13 bases between them. The CDR3 loop reads CASSQDLGRPAFF. The DNA for the CDR3 is TGTGCCAGCAGCCAAGATTTGGGTCGGCCGGCTTTCTTT.

The V and J genes are TRBV4-1 and TRBJ1-1; D is undetermined. Trimming shortened V by 3 bases and J by 0 bases, and 8 bases separated the two germline ends. The CDR3 is made up of 14 amino acids. Germline values: CDR1 MGHRA, CDR2 YSYEKL. The CDR3 protein is CASSQVGLNTEAFF. The CDR3 region has the DNA TGCGCCAGCAGCCAGGTAGGGTTGAACACTGAAGCTTTCTTT.

The V gene is TRBV9, the J gene TRBJ2-2; possibly TRBD1 for D (5 bases). Between the trimmed V and J ends, which lost 0 bases and 7 bases, there was a span of 7 bases. The CDR3 is made up of 13 amino acids. Germline lookup yields CDR1 SGDLS and CDR2 YYNGEE. This CDR3 is CASSVEGVGELFF. CDR3 DNA: TGTGCCAGCAGCGTAGAAGGGGTCGGGGAGCTGTTTTTT.

The CDR3 DNA is TGCAGCGCTGGAGGGAGGACAGATACGCAGTATTTT. Protein product: CSAGGRTDTQYF. The chain couples TRBV29-1 to TRBJ2-3, with D tentatively TRBD2 (6 bases). Deletions cut 7 bases from V and 3 bases from J, with 11 bases between. The germline gives CDR1 SQVTM, CDR2 ANQGSEA. The CDR3 is 12 amino acids.

The rearrangement links TRBV5-1 to TRBJ2-3; D is possibly TRBD2 (5 bases). Germline V gene lookup returns CDR1 SGHRS and CDR2 YFSETQ. CDR3 size: 17 residues. The V and J ends lost 3 bases and 2 bases respectively, with 19 bases between them. The CDR3 loop is CASSWTPAVQLTDTQYF. CDR3 DNA: TGCGCCAGCAGCTGGACGCCAGCGGTCCAACTCACAGATACGCAGTATTTT.

The chain links TRBV7-9 to TRBJ2-7; 8 bases agree with TRBD1. Germline CDR1 is SEHNR and CDR2 is FQNEAQ (reference sequence). The CDR3 sequence is 14 residues long. The J segment lost 5 bases and the V segment lost 5 bases, leaving 8 bases of the junction unmatched. The CDR3 region has the DNA TGTGCCAGCAGCATCGGACAGGGTAAGAACGAGCAGTACTTC. Amino acids: CASSIGQGKNEQYF.

V and J are TRBV5-4 and TRBJ2-1; 10 positions match TRBD2. The CDR3 runs 15 residues. V trimming: 3 bases; J trimming: 9 bases; junction bases outside the gene matches: 9. CDR1 is SGHNT and CDR2 is YYREEE in the germline V gene (reference sequence). The CDR3 DNA is TGTGCCAGCAGCTGGGGGAGCGGGAGGGCCAGTGAGCAGTTCTTC. Translated, it gives CASSWGSGRASEQFF.

The gene calls are TRBV18 and TRBJ1-5; possibly TRBD1 for D (5 bases). In germline, CDR1 is KGHSH, CDR2 LQKENI. The germline V and J ends were trimmed by 2 bases and 7 bases, with 9 bases remaining between them. The CDR3 length is 13 residues. CDR3: CASSPAGDQPQHF. CDR3 in DNA: TGTGCCAGCTCACCAGCGGGGGACCAGCCCCAGCATTTT.

The chain recombines TRBV5-6 with TRBJ2-7, with D possibly being TRBD1 or TRBD2 (5 bases each). This CDR3 is 17 amino acids long. Between the trimmed V and J ends, which lost 0 bases and 4 bases, there was a span of 20 bases. Germline V CDR1 and CDR2: SGHDT, YYEEEE. The CDR3 DNA is TGTGCCAGCAGCTTGGTAAAAACGGGGCACTATACGTACGAGCAGTACTTC. It codes for CASSLVKTGHYTYEQYF.

The V gene is TRBV3-1 (or the pseudogene TRBV3-2), the J gene TRBJ2-5; maybe TRBD2 (6 bases). V gave up 1 base and J gave up 5 bases, with 11 bases separating them. The CDR3 sequence is 14 residues long. The germline gives CDR1 LGHDT, CDR2 YNNKEL (reference sequence). This CDR3 is CASSQVEGLETQYF. CDR3 sequence (DNA): TGTGCCAGCAGCCAAGTCGAGGGACTCGAGACCCAGTACTTC.

The genes are TRBV24-1 and TRBJ2-1; TRBD2 agrees at 10 bases. The CDR3 has 14 amino acids. The germline V gene has CDR1 KGHDR and CDR2 SFDVKD. V dropped 7 bases and J dropped 8; count of bases not matched to a gene: 7. This CDR3 is CATSDLAGEDEQFF. The CDR3 nucleotides are TGTGCCACCAGCGACCTAGCGGGAGAAGATGAGCAGTTCTTC.

The genes are TRBV5-6 and TRBJ1-1, with D tentatively TRBD1 (5 bases). Germline CDR1 SGHDT, CDR2 YYEEEE. The CDR3 runs 15 residues. V gave up 4 bases and J gave up 1 base, with 14 bases separating them. CDR3 amino acids: CASSKRGVSNTEAFF. In nucleotides, the CDR3 is TGTGCCAGCAGCAAACGAGGGGTTTCGAACACTGAAGCTTTCTTT.

The chain employs TRBV28 and TRBJ2-5; perhaps TRBD2 as D (6 bases). CDR3 length: 13 residues. V lost 4 bases and J 3 bases, leaving 9 bases between the germline ends. Germline CDR1 reads MDHEN; CDR2 reads SYDVKM. The CDR3 region has the DNA TGTGCCAGCAGTTCGGGGGTGGAAGAGACCCAGTACTTC. Its translation: CASSSGVEETQYF.

A word on this clone: Within the sample, other DNA sequences also encode this same CDR3. This rearrangement joins TRBV12-3 or TRBV12-4 to TRBJ1-3; D uncertain. Trimming left V 2 bases short and J 0 bases short, with 2 bases between. The CDR3 is 13 amino acids. The CDR3 sequence: CASSLSSGNTIYF. The DNA for the CDR3 is TGTGCCAGCAGTTTAAGCTCTGGAAACACCATATATTTT.

V usage is TRBV28 and J usage is TRBJ1-4, with TRBD1 as a possible D gene (5 bases). The V gene lost 7 bases and the J gene lost 7 bases, with 19 bases spanning the gap. CDR1 is MDHEN and CDR2 is SYDVKM in the germline V gene. The CDR3 is made up of 15 amino acids. CDR3 loop: CASNPARGEVEKLFF. Written as DNA, the CDR3 is TGTGCCAGCAACCCGGCTCGAGGGGAGGTTGAAAAACTGTTTTTT.

The chain recombines TRBV28 with TRBJ2-7; the D gene is possibly TRBD2 (6 bases). The CDR3 length is 14 residues. The V and J ends lost 3 bases and 5 bases respectively, with 14 bases between them. Per the germline V gene, CDR1 is MDHEN and CDR2 is SYDVKM. Written as DNA, the CDR3 is TGTGCCAGCAGTTTCCGTACAGGAGGGGACGAGCAGTACTTC. This codes for CASSFRTGGDEQYF.